The 14 T cell receptor beta chains presented below share a single source sample, sequenced in a study of cytomegalovirus exposure and HLA in healthy donors. With 60 Vbeta and 13 Jbeta primers, the PCR was carried out. Only in-frame clones appear in the TCRdb table, and some are missing; sequencing was by immunoSEQ multiplex PCR. The sample yields fewer than 150,000 clones, 65% to 80% seen once. The sequenced material came from PBMCs. Source of these receptors: a human donor in good health.

The chain recombines TRBV10-2 with TRBJ2-3; 7 nucleotides align to TRBD1. This CDR3 region has 16 residues. V lost 4 bases to trimming and J lost 0 bases; unmatched junction nucleotides: 7. Germline V gives CDR1 WSHSY, CDR2 SAAADI. The DNA of the CDR3 is TGCGCCAGCAGTGGCAGCCTGACAGGGAGCACAGATACGCAGTATTTT. Residues: CASSGSLTGSTDTQYF.

The V gene is TRBV10-1, the J gene TRBJ2-5; 7 nucleotides agree with TRBD1. The CDR3 runs to 14 residues. CDR1 and CDR2 from the germline V gene are WNHNN and SYGVQD (reference sequence). The trim removed 6 bases at V and 7 bases at J, leaving 11 bases unmatched. The CDR3 loop reads CASSAGTADGTQYF. Here the CDR3 DNA reads TGCGCCAGCAGCGCCGGGACAGCCGACGGGACCCAGTACTTC.

This clone has a handful of counts. The chain couples TRBV5-1 to TRBJ2-7, with D unclear. This CDR3 has 13 amino acids. Germline V gives CDR1 SGHRS, CDR2 YFSETQ. The V and J ends lost 0 bases and 0 bases respectively, with 4 bases between them. CDR3 loop: CASSLDFSYEQYF. CDR3 nucleotides: TGCGCCAGCAGCTTGGACTTCTCCTACGAGCAGTACTTC.

J is TRBJ2-7 and V is TRBV28; 7 nucleotides match TRBD2. J was trimmed by 2 bases and V by 5 bases; bases with no gene match: 6. The CDR3 is made up of 14 amino acids. The germline V gene encodes CDR1 MDHEN and CDR2 SYDVKM. CDR3: CASSRISGTYEQYF. The CDR3 DNA reads TGTGCCAGCAGTCGTATCAGCGGGACCTACGAGCAGTACTTC.

The chain recombines TRBV21-1 with TRBJ1-1; TRBD1 reflects the table's D call only, with no check against the DNA. TRBV21-1 is a listed pseudogene. The CDR3 runs 14 residues. The CDR3 region is CASSKGRGHFEAFF. The CDR3 DNA is TGTGCCAGCAGCAAAGGAAGGGGGCATTTTGAAGCTTTCTTT.

The rearrangement uses TRBV18 and TRBJ2-1; TRBD2 aligns across 8 bases. The CDR3 length is 19 residues. Trimming at V came to 6 bases and at J to 5 bases, leaving 21 bases not matched to a gene. CDR1 and CDR2 from the germline V gene are KGHSH and LQKENI. The CDR3 sequence: CASSSDRTSGLSPHNEQFF. The CDR3 bases are TGTGCCAGCTCCTCGGACCGAACTAGCGGACTCTCACCACACAATGAGCAGTTCTTC.

The rearrangement links TRBV9 to TRBJ2-7; weak D call: TRBD1 (5 bases). With 1 base removed from V and 5 bases from J, the gap between germline ends came to 10 bases. CDR1 SGDLS and CDR2 YYNGEE come from the germline V gene. The length of the CDR3 is 13 residues. Here the CDR3 reads CASSVSGFNEQYF. In DNA form, the CDR3 reads TGTGCCAGCAGCGTATCAGGGTTTAACGAGCAGTACTTC.

This clone was picked up one time. V and J are TRBV28 and TRBJ1-2, with 7 bases aligning to TRBD1. CDR3 length: 14 residues. V shed 6 bases, J shed 5 bases, and the junction held 9 bases outside the gene matches. Germline CDR1 MDHEN, CDR2 SYDVKM. The chain's CDR3 is CASSVTGRGYGYTF. The CDR3 DNA is TGTGCCAGCAGCGTGACAGGGCGAGGGTATGGCTACACCTTC.

Written as DNA, the CDR3 is TGTGCCAGCTCGGCAGGGAGGGAAGAGACCCAGTACTTC. Translation: CASSAGREETQYF. J is TRBJ2-5 and V is TRBV18; 7 positions match TRBD2. The CDR3 loop spans 13 amino acids. The junction had 4 bases not matched to a gene; V was cut back by 6 bases and J by 3 bases. CDR1 and CDR2 from the germline V gene are KGHSH and LQKENI.

This chain connects TRBV19 to TRBJ2-4, with D tentatively TRBD2 (7 bases). The CDR3 is 20 residues long. Germline CDR1 reads LNHDA; CDR2 reads SQIVND (reference sequence). With 7 bases removed from V and 5 bases from J, the gap between germline ends came to 33 bases. The CDR3 reads CASTPNRRVLGTGRENIQYF. CDR3 DNA sequence: TGTGCCAGTACTCCGAATCGACGGGTCCTGGGAACAGGGAGGGAAAACATTCAGTACTTC.

The chain recombines TRBV2 with TRBJ2-2, with TRBD2 matching 11 bases. The CDR3 has 22 amino acids. After removal of 7 bases from V and 3 bases from J, the junction contained 25 bases not matched to a gene. The germline CDR1 and CDR2 sequences are SNHLY and FYNNEI. In nucleotides, the CDR3 is TGTGCCAGCATAGCCAGGGATCTAGCGGGAGGACTGCTTGCGACATACACCGGGGAGCTGTTTTTT. Translating it yields CASIARDLAGGLLATYTGELFF.

The chain employs TRBV5-4 and TRBJ2-7, with 11 bases identical to TRBD1. V was clipped by 4 bases and J by 3 bases; unmatched bases: 6. The CDR3 is 15 amino acids. Germline V gene data show CDR1 as SGHNT and CDR2 as YYREEE (reference sequence). The CDR3 is CASSLSGTGGYEQYF. As DNA, the CDR3 is TGTGCCAGCAGCCTTTCCGGGACAGGGGGCTACGAGCAGTACTTC.

The genes are TRBV5-1 and TRBJ1-1, with 7 positions matching TRBD1. CDR3 size: 16 residues. CDR1 SGHRS and CDR2 YFSETQ come from the germline V gene. Trimming cost V 4 bases and J 4 bases; bases outside gene matches: 13. CDR3 loop: CASSLSRQGGSTEAFF. In DNA form, the CDR3 reads TGCGCCAGCAGCCTTAGTCGACAGGGTGGGAGCACTGAAGCTTTCTTT.

The chain is built from TRBV5-8 and TRBJ2-7; TRBD2 matches at 7 bases. The CDR3 has 15 amino acids. V lost 3 bases, J lost 2 bases, and 8 bases stayed unmatched. The germline CDR1 and CDR2 sequences are SGHTS and YDEGEE. Here the CDR3 reads CASSSTGTTTYEQYF. CDR3 nucleotide sequence: TGTGCCAGCAGCTCGACCGGGACTACAACCTACGAGCAGTACTTC.